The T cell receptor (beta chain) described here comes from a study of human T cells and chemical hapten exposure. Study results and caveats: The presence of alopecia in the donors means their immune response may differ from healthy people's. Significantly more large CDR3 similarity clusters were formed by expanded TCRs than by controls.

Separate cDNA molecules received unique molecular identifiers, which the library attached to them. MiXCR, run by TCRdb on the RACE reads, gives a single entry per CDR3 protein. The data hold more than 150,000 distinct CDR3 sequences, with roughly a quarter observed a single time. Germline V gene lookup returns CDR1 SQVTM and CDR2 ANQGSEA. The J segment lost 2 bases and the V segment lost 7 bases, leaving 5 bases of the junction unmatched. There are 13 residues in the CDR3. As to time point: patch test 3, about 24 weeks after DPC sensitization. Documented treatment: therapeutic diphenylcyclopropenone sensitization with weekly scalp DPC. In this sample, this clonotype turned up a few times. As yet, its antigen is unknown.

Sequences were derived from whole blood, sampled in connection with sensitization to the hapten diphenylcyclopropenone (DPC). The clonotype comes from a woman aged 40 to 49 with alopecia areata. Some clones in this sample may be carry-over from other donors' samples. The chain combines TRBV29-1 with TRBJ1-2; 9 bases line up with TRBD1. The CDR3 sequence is CSDTGGANYGYTF. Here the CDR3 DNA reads TGCAGCGATACAGGGGGCGCCAACTATGGCTACACCTTC. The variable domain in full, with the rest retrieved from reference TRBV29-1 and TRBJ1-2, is SAVISQKPSRDICQRGTSLTIQCQVDSQVTMMFWYRQQPGQSLTLIATANQGSEATYESGFVIDKFPISRPNLTFSTLTVSNMSPEDSSIYLCSDTGGANYGYTFGSGTRLTVV.